A selection of T cell receptor beta chains follows, all from one sample in a study of T-cell reconstitution after alpha-beta-depleted transplantation in children. From the PCR reads, TCRdb called clonotypes with MiXCR, one entry per CDR3 protein. Of more than 200,000 distinct CDR3 sequences in the sample, roughly a quarter were seen once. Sequenced here: PBMCs, sampled before TCRalphabeta/CD19-depleted stem cell transplant. The receptors were sampled from a girl aged 2 to 9 with Fanconi anemia, due to receive a stem cell transplant. The CDR3 runs from the conserved cysteine through the conserved F or W. A D gene is named only where the DNA matches it firmly. Where a row states a size, it is once, few, many or the class of an expanded clone; other rows omit it.

NA	many	TRBV7-2	TRBJ2-3	TGTGCCAGCAGCTTATTCGGCGGACTAAGCACAGATACGCAGTATTTT	CASSLFGGLSTDTQYF
TRBD2	many	TRBV12-3/TRBV12-4	TRBJ2-1	TGTGCCAGCAGTTTAATCCCATCTTTACTAGCGGGTGATGATGAGCAGTTCTTC	CASSLIPSLLAGDDEQFF
TRBD2	NA	TRBV6-4	TRBJ2-1	TGTGCCAGCAGTGACTCTTCCGGGAGGGCTTACAATGAGCAGTTCTTC	CASSDSSGRAYNEQFF
NA	NA	TRBV11-2	TRBJ2-5	TGTGCCAGCAGCTTAAACGGCCAGAAGGAGACCCAGTACTTC	CASSLNGQKETQYF
NA	few	TRBV20-1	TRBJ2-1	TGCAGTGCTAGAGATCAAGCCTACAATGAGCAGTTCTTC	CSARDQAYNEQFF
TRBD1	once	TRBV20-1	TRBJ2-3	TGCAGTGCTAGGCGACAGGGGGCAGATACGCAGTATTTT	CSARRQGADTQYF
NA	many	TRBV12-3/TRBV12-4	TRBJ1-2	TGTGCCAGCAGTTTAAGGGTCTCGGGTGGCTATGGCTACACCTTC	CASSLRVSGGYGYTF
NA	NA	TRBV29-1	TRBJ2-7	TGCAGCGTTGGGTTGGCAGGGGCCCTTTACGAGCAGTACTTC	CSVGLAGALYEQYF
TRBD1	NA	TRBV11-2	TRBJ1-2	TGTGCCAGCAGCTCAACAATACAGGGGGCGCTGATTAACTATGGCTACACCTTC	CASSSTIQGALINYGYTF
NA	few	TRBV24-1	TRBJ2-1	TGTGCCACCAGTGATCCATCCCTCATATCCTACAATGAGCAGTTCTTC	CATSDPSLISYNEQFF
TRBD2	few	TRBV28	TRBJ2-1	TGTGCCACCTACGGACTAGCGGGCGGCGCTTACAATGAGCAGTTCTTC	CATYGLAGGAYNEQFF
NA	NA	TRBV29-1	TRBJ2-1	TGCAGCGTTGTACGCGGGGCCTCCTACAATGAGCAGTTCTTC	CSVVRGASYNEQFF
NA	few	TRBV5-5	TRBJ2-3	TGTGCCAGCAGCTTGGGGCTGGGGCCCAGCACAGATACGCAGTATTTT	CASSLGLGPSTDTQYF
NA	many	TRBV29-1	TRBJ2-3	TGCAGCGTTAGACCCTCGGGTACAGATACGCAGTATTTT	CSVRPSGTDTQYF
NA	many	TRBV29-1	TRBJ1-4	TGCAGCGTCGCCTGGGGAGCTAATGAAAAACTGTTTTTT	CSVAWGANEKLFF
NA	NA	TRBV25-1	TRBJ2-3	TGTGCCAGCAGTCCGACAAAGTCTGCAGATACGCAGTATTTT	CASSPTKSADTQYF
NA	NA	TRBV18	TRBJ1-5	TGTGCCAGCTCACTCACAAGAGGGGGTCAGCCCCAACATTTT	CASSLTRGGQPQHF
TRBD2	many	TRBV29-1	TRBJ2-2	TGCAGCGTTTTGGTAGCGGGAGGATCCGGGGAGCTGTTTTTT	CSVLVAGGSGELFF
TRBD2	many	TRBV12-3/TRBV12-4	TRBJ2-7	TGTGCCAGCAGGACTAGCGGGGGGCACTACGAGCAGTACTTC	CASRTSGGHYEQYF
NA	few	TRBV5-6	TRBJ1-6	TGTGCCAGCAGCTTTGAGGGGCCCTATAATTCACCCCTCCACTTT	CASSFEGPYNSPLHF
NA	few	TRBV18	TRBJ2-7	TGTGCCAGCTCACCGTACCAGGGTTCCTACGAGCAGTACTTC	CASSPYQGSYEQYF
NA	many	TRBV27	TRBJ2-5	TGTGCCAGCAGTACGCATGAGGCGCGCTTCCAAGAGACCCAGTACTTC	CASSTHEARFQETQYF
TRBD2	many	TRBV29-1	TRBJ2-1	TGCAGCGTCGATAGCGGGAGTGGCACCTACAATGAGCAGTTCTTC	CSVDSGSGTYNEQFF
TRBD2	NA	TRBV13	TRBJ2-3	TGTGCCAGCAGCTTATTAGAGCGGGGGATCACAGATACGCAGTATTTT	CASSLLERGITDTQYF
NA	few	TRBV7-9	TRBJ2-1	TGTGCCAGCAGCAGAATATACAATGAGCAGTTCTTC	CASSRIYNEQFF
NA	many	TRBV20-1	TRBJ1-1	TGCAGTGCTAGTATGGGGAACACTGAAGCTTTCTTT	CSASMGNTEAFF
NA	many	TRBV20-1	TRBJ1-5	TGCAGTGCTAGAGTTGGGCCGATGGGCTGGAGTCAGCCCCAGCATTTT	CSARVGPMGWSQPQHF
TRBD2	many	TRBV20-1	TRBJ2-3	TGCAGTGCTAGAGACTATCCGGGACTAAGAACAGATACGCAGTATTTT	CSARDYPGLRTDTQYF
NA	few	TRBV4-2	TRBJ2-2	TGTGCCAGCAGCCAAGGATCTCCAACGTACACCGGGGAGCTGTTTTTT	CASSQGSPTYTGELFF
NA	NA	TRBV11-2	TRBJ2-3	TGTGCCAGCAGCTTAGACAGATCTAGCACAGATACGCAGTATTTT	CASSLDRSSTDTQYF
TRBD1	NA	TRBV18	TRBJ2-7	TGTGCCAGCTCTCTCGACAGGGTGGCCTACGAGCAGTACTTC	CASSLDRVAYEQYF